Each of the 2 T cell receptor beta chains below was sequenced from the same sample in a study of T cell repertoires in cytomegalovirus infection. Via MiXCR, TCRdb re-called the reads, giving one row per CDR3 protein. The repertoire has some 450,000 distinct CDR3 sequences, about a third of them found once; the top ten carry roughly 15%. The sample comprised PBMCs. Receptors originate from a human donor in good health (CMV status not recorded). Some clones in this sample may be carry-over from other donors' samples.

There are a few counts of this clonotype. This sequence joins TRBV6-1 and TRBJ2-2, with 9 bases lining up with TRBD1. The germline gives CDR1 MNHNS, CDR2 SASEGT. J was trimmed by 6 bases and V by 6 bases; bases with no gene match: 5. The CDR3 is 14 amino acids. CDR3 residues: CASRDRGVAGELFF. DNA of the CDR3: TGTGCCAGCAGAGACAGGGGGGTCGCCGGGGAGCTGTTTTTT.

Details on this clonotype: The conserved phenylalanine or tryptophan is not found at the CDR3 terminus, so this likely reflects a read error. The V call is TRBV24-1, the J call TRBJ2-1, with D uncertain. CDR3 length: 13 amino acids. Germline V gene lookup returns CDR1 KGHDR and CDR2 SFDVKD. The V end lost 1 base, the J end lost 6 bases, and 6 bases lay between the germline ends. The CDR3 bases are TGTGCCACCAGTGATTTTAATAGCAATGAGCAGTTCTTA. As protein: CATSDFNSNEQFL.